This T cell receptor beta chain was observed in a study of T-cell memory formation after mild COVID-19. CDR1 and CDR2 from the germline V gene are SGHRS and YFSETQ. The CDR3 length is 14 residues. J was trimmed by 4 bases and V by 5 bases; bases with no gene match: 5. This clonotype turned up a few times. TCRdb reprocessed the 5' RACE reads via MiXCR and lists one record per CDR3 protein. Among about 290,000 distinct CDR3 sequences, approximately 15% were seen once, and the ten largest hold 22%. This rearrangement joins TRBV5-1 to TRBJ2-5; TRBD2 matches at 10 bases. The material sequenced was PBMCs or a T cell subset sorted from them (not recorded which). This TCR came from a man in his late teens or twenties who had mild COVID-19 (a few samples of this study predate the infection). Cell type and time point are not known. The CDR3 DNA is TGCGCCAGCAGTCGAACTAGCGGGGCAGAGACCCAGTACTTC. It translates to CASSRTSGAETQYF. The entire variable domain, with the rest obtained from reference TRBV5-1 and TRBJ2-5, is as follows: KAGVTQTPRYLIKTRGQQVTLSCSPISGHRSVSWYQQTPGQGLQFLFEYFSETQRNKGNFPGRFSGRQFSNSRSEMNVSTLELGDSALYLCASSRTSGAETQYFGPGTRLLVL.